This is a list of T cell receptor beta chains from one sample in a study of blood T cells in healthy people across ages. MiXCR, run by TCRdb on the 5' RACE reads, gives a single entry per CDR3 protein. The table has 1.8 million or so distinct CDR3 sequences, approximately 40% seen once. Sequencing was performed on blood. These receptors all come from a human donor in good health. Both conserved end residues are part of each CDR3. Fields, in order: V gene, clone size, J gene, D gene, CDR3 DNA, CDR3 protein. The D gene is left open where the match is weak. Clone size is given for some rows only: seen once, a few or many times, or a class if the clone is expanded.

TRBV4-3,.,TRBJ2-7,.,TGCGCCAGCAGCCAAGATATTTCGGACAAGCCCTACGAGCAGTACTTC,CASSQDISDKPYEQYF
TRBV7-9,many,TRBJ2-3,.,TGTGCCAGCAGCCCAAGGAGGACAGATACGCAGTATTTT,CASSPRRTDTQYF
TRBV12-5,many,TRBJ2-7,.,TGTGCTAGTGGTTCTGACCGACCGGGGGAATACGAGCAGTACTTC,CASGSDRPGEYEQYF
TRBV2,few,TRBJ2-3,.,TGTGCCAGCAGTGAAACTCTCAGGATTTGGACAGATACGCAGTATTTT,CASSETLRIWTDTQYF
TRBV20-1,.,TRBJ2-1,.,TGCAGTGTCCACAGCGCGGCTTCGAGCTCCTACAATGAGCAGTTCTTC,CSVHSAASSSYNEQFF
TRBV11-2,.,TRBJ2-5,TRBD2,TGTGCCAGCAGCTTACCGGCTAGCGGGGGAGAGACCCAGTACTTC,CASSLPASGGETQYF
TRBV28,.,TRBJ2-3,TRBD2,TGTGCCAGCAGTTCTCAAATACTAGCGGGGGGGCCCTTTCGGGATACGCAGTATTTT,CASSSQILAGGPFRDTQYF
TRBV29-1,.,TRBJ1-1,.,TGCAGCGTTGAACTTAGGGCAGCCTTGAACACTGAAGCTTTCTTT,CSVELRAALNTEAFF
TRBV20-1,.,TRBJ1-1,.,TGCAGTGCTAGAGGGCGGAAGAACACTGAAGCTTTCTTT,CSARGRKNTEAFF
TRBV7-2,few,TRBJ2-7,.,TGTGCCAGCAGCTTAGGCTACGGCCCCTACGAGCAGTACTTC,CASSLGYGPYEQYF
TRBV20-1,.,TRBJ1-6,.,TGCAGTGCTAGTTTCGTCCAGGGGATCTCCTATAATTCACCCCTCCACTTT,CSASFVQGISYNSPLHF
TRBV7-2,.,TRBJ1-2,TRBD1,TGTGCCAGCGGAAAACAGGGGACTGCCGTGTGGGGCTACACCTTC,CASGKQGTAVWGYTF
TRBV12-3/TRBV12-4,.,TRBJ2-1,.,TGTGCCAGCAGCCTCGACAGGCCCTTGAGGCAGTTCTTC,CASSLDRPLRQFF
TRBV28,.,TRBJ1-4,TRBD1,TGTGCCAGCAGTTTATATCAGGGGGGTGAAAAACTGTTTTTT,CASSLYQGGEKLFF
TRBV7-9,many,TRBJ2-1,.,TGTGCCAGCAGCTTGTGGAAGGATGAGCAGTTCTTC,CASSLWKDEQFF
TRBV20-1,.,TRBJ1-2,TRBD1,TGCAGTGCTCACCGGGACAGGGGCTATGGCTACACCTTC,CSAHRDRGYGYTF
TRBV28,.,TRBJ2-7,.,TGTGCCAGCAATTCGACGGTAAGCTCCTACGAGCAGTACTTC,CASNSTVSSYEQYF
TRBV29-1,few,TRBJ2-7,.,TGCGGCGTGGGAGACCCAGGTTTCAGCGAGCAGTACTTC,CGVGDPGFSEQYF
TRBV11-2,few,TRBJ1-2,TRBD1,TGTGCCAGCAGCATAGACAGGGGTAACTATGGCTACACCTTC,CASSIDRGNYGYTF
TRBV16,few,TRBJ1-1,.,TGTGCCAGCAGCCAACCTTCCGGGACCTCTAAGGCTTTCTTT,CASSQPSGTSKAFF
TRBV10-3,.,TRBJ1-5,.,TGTGCCATCAACAGGGTCCCGAATCAGCCCCAGCATTTT,CAINRVPNQPQHF
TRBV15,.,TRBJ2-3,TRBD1,TGTGCCCCCAGCAGAGAAAGGGACAGCGCAGATACGCAGTATTTT,CAPSRERDSADTQYF
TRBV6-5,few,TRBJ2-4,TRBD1,TGTGCCAGCAGTTCCTACGACAGGGGATTAGCCAAAAACATTCAGTACTTC,CASSSYDRGLAKNIQYF
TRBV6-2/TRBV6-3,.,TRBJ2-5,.,TGTGCCAGCAGTTACGGTCCTCCGGCCGGGACCCGAGGAGAGACCCAGTACTTC,CASSYGPPAGTRGETQYF
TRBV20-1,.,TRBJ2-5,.,TGCAGTGCTACCTCTCAGCGGAGTATACAAGAGACCCAGTACTTC,CSATSQRSIQETQYF
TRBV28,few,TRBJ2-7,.,TGTGCCAGCAGTCTACACGCCGTTGCGGATGAGGAGCAGTACTTC,CASSLHAVADEEQYF
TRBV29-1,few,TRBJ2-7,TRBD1,TGCAGCGTTGAAGACGGGACAGGGGGCCACGAGCAGTACTTC,CSVEDGTGGHEQYF
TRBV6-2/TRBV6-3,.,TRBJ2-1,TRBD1,TGTACCAGCAGTTTTCTCGACAGGGGTAGTAGGAATGAGCAGTTCTTC,CTSSFLDRGSRNEQFF
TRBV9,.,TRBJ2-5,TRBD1,TGTGCCAGCAGCCAGGGACAGAAAGAGACCCAGTACTTC,CASSQGQKETQYF
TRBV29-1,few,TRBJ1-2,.,TGCAGCGTTATTGTAGGGGGATTCTCTGGCTACACCTTC,CSVIVGGFSGYTF
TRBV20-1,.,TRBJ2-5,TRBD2,TGCAGTGCTAGAGTCCCAGAGAGTCGGGGGGGCCGGAAGACCCAGTACTTC,CSARVPESRGGRKTQYF
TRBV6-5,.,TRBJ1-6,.,TGTGCCAGCAAAGTTGGGGGATTTCAGGATTCACCCCTCCACTTT,CASKVGGFQDSPLHF
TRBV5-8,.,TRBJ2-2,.,TGTGCCAGCAGCTCTCTTCCTAGCGACAACACCGGGGAGCTGTTTTTT,CASSSLPSDNTGELFF
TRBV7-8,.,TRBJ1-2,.,TGTGCCAGCAGCTTATTTTTTGGTGGCTACACCTTC,CASSLFFGGYTF
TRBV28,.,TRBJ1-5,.,TGTGCCAGCAGTTTTGACAGCTATAGCAATCAGCCCCAGCATTTT,CASSFDSYSNQPQHF
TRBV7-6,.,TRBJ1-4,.,TGTGCCAGCAGCCCCGTATTTCTACGAAATGAAAAACTGTTTTTT,CASSPVFLRNEKLFF
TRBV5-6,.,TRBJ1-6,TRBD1,TGTGCCAGCAGCTTTGACAGGGGGCCTTCACCCCTCCACTTT,CASSFDRGPSPLHF